A selection of T cell receptor beta chains follows, all from one sample in a study of blood T cell repertoires in COVID-19. The assay was immunoSEQ multiplex PCR, and TCRdb's table has in-frame clones only and misses some. The sample lists about 86,000 clones; around four fifths were seen once. Sequencing input: peripheral blood. The receptors were sampled from a man between 45 and 60 years old with acute or convalescent COVID-19. CDR3s include the opening cysteine and the closing phenylalanine or tryptophan. Fields, in order: CDR3 DNA, CDR3 protein, clone size, J gene, V gene, D gene. D genes are given only for firm matches. Rows may omit the clone size; those that give it use once, few, many or a size class.

cdr3_nt: TGTGCCAGCAGCCAAGAATGGTCGGGGGGGCGGTCGGGTGAGACCCAGTACTTC
cdr3_aa: CASSQEWSGGRSGETQYF
clone_size: once
j_call: TRBJ2-5
v_call: TRBV3-1/TRBV3-2
d_call: TRBD2

cdr3_nt: TGTGCCAGCAGCTTAGCCGACTATGGCTACACCTTC
cdr3_aa: CASSLADYGYTF
clone_size: .
j_call: TRBJ1-2
v_call: TRBV7-9
d_call: .

cdr3_nt: TGTGCCAGCAGCGTAGCGGCGGGGCTATCCTACGAGCAGTACTTC
cdr3_aa: CASSVAAGLSYEQYF
clone_size: .
j_call: TRBJ2-7
v_call: TRBV9
d_call: .

cdr3_nt: TGCGCCAGCAGCTTGTCACAGGGGACTGAAGCTTTCTTT
cdr3_aa: CASSLSQGTEAFF
clone_size: .
j_call: TRBJ1-1
v_call: TRBV5-1
d_call: TRBD1

cdr3_nt: TGTGCCAGCAGCTTAAGTTGGGGGGGCCGGGGGGACCTAACCTACGAGCAGTACTTC
cdr3_aa: CASSLSWGGRGDLTYEQYF
clone_size: .
j_call: TRBJ2-7
v_call: TRBV11-2
d_call: .

cdr3_nt: TGTGCCAGCAGTTTACAGGGGGCTGACTATGGCTACACCTTC
cdr3_aa: CASSLQGADYGYTF
clone_size: once
j_call: TRBJ1-2
v_call: TRBV2
d_call: TRBD1

cdr3_nt: TGTGCCAGCAGTGATCTGGGACTGGCTGGGGAGACCCAGTACTTC
cdr3_aa: CASSDLGLAGETQYF
clone_size: .
j_call: TRBJ2-5
v_call: TRBV25-1
d_call: .

cdr3_nt: TGTGCCAGCAGCTTGGCGGGCGGGACCTCCTACAATGAGCAGTTCTTC
cdr3_aa: CASSLAGGTSYNEQFF
clone_size: .
j_call: TRBJ2-1
v_call: TRBV5-4
d_call: .

cdr3_nt: TGCAGCGTTGTATTCGACACCGGGGAGCTGTTTTTT
cdr3_aa: CSVVFDTGELFF
clone_size: .
j_call: TRBJ2-2
v_call: TRBV29-1
d_call: .

cdr3_nt: TGTGCCAGCAGCCAGCTGCAGGGCTCATGGGATACGCAGTATTTT
cdr3_aa: CASSQLQGSWDTQYF
clone_size: .
j_call: TRBJ2-3
v_call: TRBV14
d_call: .

cdr3_nt: TGTGCCAGCAGTGAGACAGCGAACACTGAAGCTTTCTTT
cdr3_aa: CASSETANTEAFF
clone_size: once
j_call: TRBJ1-1
v_call: TRBV6-1
d_call: .

cdr3_nt: TGTGCCAGCAGTCCCGGCGACAGGGCAAACTATGGCTACACCTTC
cdr3_aa: CASSPGDRANYGYTF
clone_size: .
j_call: TRBJ1-2
v_call: TRBV28
d_call: TRBD1

cdr3_nt: TGCGCCAGCAGCCAAGACGGAGGACTAGCGGGAGGTGTGAATGAGCAGTTCTTC
cdr3_aa: CASSQDGGLAGGVNEQFF
clone_size: .
j_call: TRBJ2-1
v_call: TRBV4-3
d_call: TRBD2

cdr3_nt: TGTGCCTGGAGTGTACCCCTCCTACGACAGGGCGACTTTTATCAGCCCCAGCATTTT
cdr3_aa: CAWSVPLLRQGDFYQPQHF
clone_size: .
j_call: TRBJ1-5
v_call: TRBV30
d_call: TRBD1

cdr3_nt: TGTGCCAGTAGTATAGGGAGCGGGGGGCCAAGGGATGAGCAGTTCTTC
cdr3_aa: CASSIGSGGPRDEQFF
clone_size: .
j_call: TRBJ2-1
v_call: TRBV19
d_call: TRBD2

cdr3_nt: TGTGCCAGCAGCTCCCGACATACAGGGGGGGAGCTGTTTTTT
cdr3_aa: CASSSRHTGGELFF
clone_size: .
j_call: TRBJ2-2
v_call: TRBV7-3
d_call: .